The rows below give T cell receptor beta chains drawn from one sample of a study of T cell responses to AZD1222 COVID-19 vaccine. Produced via immunoSEQ multiplex PCR; TCRdb's table is partial and in-frame only. The data contain 130,000 or so clones, about 90% of them seen just once; the ten biggest clones take up roughly 5.4%. The material was peripheral blood, obtained on day 0 of AZD1222 vaccination. The origin of the receptors is an adult in good health. Both conserved end residues are trimmed from each CDR3.

>TRBJ1-5|TRBV3-1/TRBV3-2
ASSQGSVLSNQPQH
>TRBJ2-2|TRBV28
ASSFGGDGGRSGELF
>TRBJ1-2|TRBV27
ASSTPNPYGYT
>TRBJ1-2|TRBV9
ASSVGTFRGDYGYT
>TRBJ2-1|TRBV7-3
ASSRLPGQVGNEQF
>TRBJ1-5|TRBV28
ASSLLGGSGRSGSNQPQH
>TRBJ1-1|TRBV6-5
ALRAGSFNTEAF
>TRBJ2-7|TRBV9
ASSAWESSYEQY
>TRBJ2-7|TRBV27
ASSASGSYEQY
>TRBJ1-2|TRBV12-3/TRBV12-4
ASSRLPGYGYT
>TRBJ1-5|TRBV27
ASSLFWGVSENQPQH
>TRBJ1-1|TRBV13
ASLPPGNTEAF
>TRBJ2-6|TRBV7-3
ASSNSISGANVLT
>TRBJ2-1|TRBV10-1
ASSESRLVDEQF
>TRBJ2-3|TRBV10-2
ASSESSGSGIRTDTQY
>TRBJ2-5|TRBV21-1
ASIPQGSQETQY
>TRBJ1-4|TRBV4-1
ASSQGQENEKLF
>TRBJ1-4|TRBV5-1
ASSLGAGDEKLF
>TRBJ1-2|TRBV5-1
ASSLVAGHGYT
>TRBJ2-7|TRBV18
ASSLTSVISYEQY
>TRBJ2-3|TRBV9
ASSVAGDTQY
>TRBJ2-5|TRBV20-1
SARAKETQY
>TRBJ2-1|TRBV11-2
ASSLVTLSYNEQF
>TRBJ2-7|TRBV4-1
ASSQERSDEQY
>TRBJ2-7|TRBV6-5
ASSPRGSSYEQY
>TRBJ1-2|TRBV19
ASSLDRLRASST